The 11 T cell receptor beta chains reported below all come from one sample, sequenced in a study of T cells after yellow fever vaccination. From the 5' RACE reads, TCRdb called clonotypes with MiXCR, one entry per CDR3 protein. The profile shows 55,000 to 70,000 distinct CDR3 sequences, approximately 6.1% of them singletons. Specimen: CD8+ T cells sorted from PBMCs, collected approximately 40 days after the first yellow fever vaccination. The receptors stem from a man younger than 30 who received the YFV17D yellow fever vaccine.

There are many counts of this clonotype. CDR3 coding DNA: TGTGCCAGCAGCTTAACCAACACACTAGCGGGGGCCTCTGAGCAGTTCTTC. Amino acid sequence: CASSLTNTLAGASEQFF. This sequence joins TRBV7-8 and TRBJ2-1; 11 bases align to TRBD2. V lost 2 bases and J lost 9; bases outside the gene matches: 12. The V gene's germline CDR1 is SGHVS and CDR2 FQNEAQ. CDR3 length: 17 amino acids.

This clonotype was counted many times. V gene TRBV3-1 combines with J gene TRBJ2-1, with D possibly being TRBD2 (6 bases). The CDR3 runs to 15 residues. V lost 0 bases and J 4 bases, leaving 10 bases between the germline ends. Germline values: CDR1 LGHDT, CDR2 YNNKEL (reference sequence). DNA of the CDR3: TGTGCCAGCAGCCAAGATTCGGGGACTTACAATGAGCAGTTCTTC. As protein: CASSQDSGTYNEQFF.

This clonotype was seen ten or more times. The chain employs TRBV7-6 and TRBJ1-2, with 8 bases aligning to TRBD1. Germline CDR1 reads SGHVS; CDR2 reads FNYEAQ. The CDR3 totals 15 residues. With 1 base clipped from V and 10 bases from J, the junction kept 11 bases outside the gene matches. CDR3 sequence (DNA): TGTGCCAGCAGCTTAGACGGACAGGGACTAAATGCCTACACCTTC. Translation: CASSLDGQGLNAYTF.

In this sample, this clonotype is medium-sized (0.01 to 0.1%). V is TRBV6-5 and J is TRBJ2-2; TRBD1 agrees at 8 bases. Germline V CDR1 and CDR2: MNHEY, SVGAGI. This CDR3 is built from 15 residues. V dropped 6 bases and J dropped 3; count of bases not matched to a gene: 6. In DNA form, the CDR3 reads TGTGCCAGCAGACTCCCGGACAGGGACACCGGGGAGCTGTTTTTT. As protein: CASRLPDRDTGELFF.

This clonotype was found many times. The chain couples TRBV6-5 to TRBJ2-7; D possibly matches TRBD1 or TRBD2 (6 bases each). Germline V CDR1 and CDR2: MNHEY, SVGAGI. This CDR3 spans 13 amino acids. Trimming removed 8 bases at V and 7 bases at J, with 18 bases between. DNA of the CDR3: TGTGCCAGCGCCTCCGAGGGGGGTCGGGAGCAGTACTTC. Encoded protein: CASASEGGREQYF.

The V call is TRBV11-2, the J call TRBJ2-7; 9 bases are shared with TRBD1. Germline values: CDR1 SGHAT, CDR2 FQNNGV. V shed 1 base and J 0 bases; nucleotides not matched to a gene: 4. The CDR3 has 16 amino acids. The CDR3 loop is CASSLADRGSSYEQYV. The CDR3 coding sequence is TGTGCCAGCAGCTTAGCAGACAGGGGGTCCTCCTACGAGCAGTACGTC.

This clonotype occurred many times. This chain connects TRBV6-2 or TRBV6-3 to TRBJ2-1; D ambiguous. V was pared by 2 bases and J by 8 bases, with 7 bases between. This CDR3 comprises 12 residues. CDR1 and CDR2 from the germline V gene are MNHEY and SVGEGT. The CDR3 DNA follows: TGTGCCAGCAGTTACGAACTCGATGAGCAGTTCTTC. Its translation: CASSYELDEQFF.

V and J are TRBV12-3 or TRBV12-4 and TRBJ2-2; 7 bases match TRBD1. With 6 bases clipped from V and 5 bases from J, the junction kept 12 bases outside the gene matches. This CDR3 spans 16 amino acids. CDR3 coding DNA: TGTGCCAGCAGGGCGACAGGGATGAGGCGAACCGGGGAGCTGTTTTTT. This codes for CASRATGMRRTGELFF.

Many counts were recorded for this clonotype. This chain connects TRBV4-2 to TRBJ2-3; 9 nucleotides line up with TRBD1. Germline CDR1 is LGHNA and CDR2 is YNFKEQ. CDR3 length: 16 residues. Germline trimming cut 5 bases from V and 6 bases from J; bases unmatched to any gene: 12. As DNA, the CDR3 is TGTGCCAGCAGCAACGAGGGACAGGGTTATTCGGATACGCAGTATTTT. It codes for CASSNEGQGYSDTQYF.

At least ten counts were recorded for this clonotype. The genes are TRBV4-1 and TRBJ1-1, with no clear D. The CDR3 contains 11 residues. Germline V lookup: CDR1 MGHRA, CDR2 YSYEKL. Trimming took off 0 bases at V and 7 bases at J, with 3 bases between the two ends. CDR3: CASSQDSEAFF. CDR3 DNA sequence: TGCGCCAGCAGCCAAGACAGTGAAGCTTTCTTT.

The rearrangement links TRBV30 to TRBJ1-1; D is undetermined. The CDR3 sequence is 18 residues long. Germline V gene data show CDR1 as GTSNPN and CDR2 as SVGIG (reference sequence). Trimming left V 1 base short and J 0 bases short, with 21 bases between. This chain's CDR3 is CAWSDASGRRFMNTEAFF. Here the CDR3 DNA reads TGTGCCTGGAGTGATGCATCGGGCAGACGATTTATGAACACTGAAGCTTTCTTT. Supplemented by reference TRBV30 and TRBJ1-1, the full variable domain reads SQTIHQWPATLVQPVGSPLSLECTVEGTSNPNLYWYRQAAGRGLQLLFYSVGIGQISSEVPQNLSASRPQDRQFILSSKKLLLSDSGFYLCAWSDASGRRFMNTEAFFGQGTRLTVV.